These 3 T cell receptor beta chains came from one sample sequenced in a study of CD8 T cells in ankylosing spondylitis. Each CDR3 protein gets one entry after TCRdb re-called the 5' RACE reads with MiXCR. The repertoire includes some 240,000 distinct CDR3 sequences, 8% to 9.5% of them detected once, and approximately 6.2% sits in the top ten. The sequencing sample was made of blood, either unsorted or a sorted T cell fraction (not recorded which). The receptors derive from a male donor with ankylosing spondylitis or in good health (not recorded which).

This clonotype was picked up many times. Germline and junction disagree at one end, which may indicate a read error. This chain uses TRBV12-3 or TRBV12-4 with TRBJ2-7; D gene uncertain. CDR3 size: 12 residues. CDR3 nucleotides: TGCGCCAGCAGCCTTTCAGACTACGAGCAGTACTTC. Translated: CASSLSDYEQYF.

The chain uses TRBV4-3 and TRBJ2-7, with D unclear. Trimming pared 0 bases from V and 4 bases from J, leaving 13 bases between. Per germline, CDR1 LGHNA and CDR2 YSLEER. This CDR3 has 15 residues. CDR3: CASSQDGSPTYEQYF. The CDR3 region has the DNA TGCGCCAGCAGCCAAGATGGCTCTCCAACGTACGAGCAGTACTTC.

The chain carries TRBV6-2 or TRBV6-3 and TRBJ2-1; a possible D gene is TRBD2 (6 bases). Deletions cut 0 bases from V and 2 bases from J, with 11 bases between. This CDR3 has 16 amino acids. From germline, CDR1 is MNHEY and CDR2 SVGEGT. For the CDR3, the DNA is TGTGCCAGCAGTTACTCGGGGGGATGGACCTACAATGAGCAGTTCTTC. This codes for CASSYSGGWTYNEQFF.